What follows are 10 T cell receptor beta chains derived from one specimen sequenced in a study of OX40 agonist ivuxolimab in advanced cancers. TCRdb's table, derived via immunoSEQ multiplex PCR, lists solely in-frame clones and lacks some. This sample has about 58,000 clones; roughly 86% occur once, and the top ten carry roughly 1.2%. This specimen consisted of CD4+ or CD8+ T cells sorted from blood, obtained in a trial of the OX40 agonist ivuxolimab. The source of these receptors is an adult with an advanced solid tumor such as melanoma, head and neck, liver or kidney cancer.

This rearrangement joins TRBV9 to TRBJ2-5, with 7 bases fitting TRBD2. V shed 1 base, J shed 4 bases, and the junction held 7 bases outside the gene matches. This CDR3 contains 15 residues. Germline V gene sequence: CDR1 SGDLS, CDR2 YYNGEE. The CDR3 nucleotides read TGTGCCAGCAGCGTAAAACCTGGGGAGGGAGAGACCCAGTACTTC. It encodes CASSVKPGEGETQYF.

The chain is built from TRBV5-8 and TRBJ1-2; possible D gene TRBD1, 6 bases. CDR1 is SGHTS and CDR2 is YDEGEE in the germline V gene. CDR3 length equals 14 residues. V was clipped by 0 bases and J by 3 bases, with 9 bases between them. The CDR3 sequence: CASSLVGGYYGYTF. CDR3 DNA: TGTGCCAGCAGCTTGGTTGGGGGCTACTATGGCTACACCTTC.

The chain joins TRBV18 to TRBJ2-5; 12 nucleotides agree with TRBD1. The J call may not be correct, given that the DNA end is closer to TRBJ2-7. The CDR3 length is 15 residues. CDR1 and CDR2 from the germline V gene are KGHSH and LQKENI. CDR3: CASSPGTGGLNEQYF. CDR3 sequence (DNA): TGTGCCAGCTCACCAGGGACAGGGGGCTTGAACGAGCAGTACTTC.

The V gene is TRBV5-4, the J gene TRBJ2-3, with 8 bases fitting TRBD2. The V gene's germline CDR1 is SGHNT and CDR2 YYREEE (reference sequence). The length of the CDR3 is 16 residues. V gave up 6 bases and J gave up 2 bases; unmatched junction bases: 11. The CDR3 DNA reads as TGTGCCAGCAACACCGGGAGGGCGATCGCCACAGATACGCAGTATTTT. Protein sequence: CASNTGRAIATDTQYF.

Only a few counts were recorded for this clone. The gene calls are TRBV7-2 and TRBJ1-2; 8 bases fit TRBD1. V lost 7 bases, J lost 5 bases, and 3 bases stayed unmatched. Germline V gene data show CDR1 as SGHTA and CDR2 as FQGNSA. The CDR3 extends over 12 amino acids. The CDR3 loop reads CASTRQGYGYTF. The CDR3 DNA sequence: TGTGCCAGCACCCGACAGGGGTATGGCTACACCTTC.

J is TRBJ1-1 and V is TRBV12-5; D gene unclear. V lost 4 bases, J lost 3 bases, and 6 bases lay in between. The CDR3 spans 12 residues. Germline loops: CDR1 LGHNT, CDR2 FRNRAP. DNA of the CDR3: TGTGCTAGTGGTTGGGAGGACACTGAAGCTTTCTTT. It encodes CASGWEDTEAFF.

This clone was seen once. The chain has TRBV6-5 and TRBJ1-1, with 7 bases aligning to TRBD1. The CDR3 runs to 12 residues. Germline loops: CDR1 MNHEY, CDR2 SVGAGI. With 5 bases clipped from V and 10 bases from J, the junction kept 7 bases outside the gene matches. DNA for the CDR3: TGTGCCAGCAGTCGACAGGGAAGGATAGCTTTCTTT. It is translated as CASSRQGRIAFF.

DNA of the CDR3: TGTGCCAGCAAACCGACAGGGGCTCTTCTATTGTCTGGCTACACCTTC. Protein: CASKPTGALLLSGYTF. The J gene is TRBJ1-2, the V gene TRBV27; 8 positions match TRBD1. Germline loops: CDR1 MNHEY, CDR2 SMNVEV (reference sequence). The CDR3 sequence is 16 residues long. After removal of 7 bases from V and 7 bases from J, the junction contained 17 bases not matched to a gene.

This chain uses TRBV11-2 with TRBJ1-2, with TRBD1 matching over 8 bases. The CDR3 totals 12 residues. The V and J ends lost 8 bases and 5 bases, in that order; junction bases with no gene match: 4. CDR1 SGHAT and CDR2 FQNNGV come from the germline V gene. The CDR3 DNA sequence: TGTGCCAGCCAGGGGGCAGGTTATGGCTACACCTTC. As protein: CASQGAGYGYTF.

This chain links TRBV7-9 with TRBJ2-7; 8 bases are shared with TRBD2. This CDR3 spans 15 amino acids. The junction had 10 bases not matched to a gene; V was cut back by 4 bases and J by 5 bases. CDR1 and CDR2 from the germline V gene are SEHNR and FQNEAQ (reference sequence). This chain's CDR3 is CASSSSGSRGNEQYF. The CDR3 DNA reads TGTGCCAGCAGCTCTAGCGGGTCCAGGGGCAACGAGCAGTACTTC.